This T cell receptor beta chain was recorded in a study of blood T cell repertoires in COVID-19. Per the original data handling: Researchers report that nucleated cell counts were estimated from reference gene primer amplification. Assay: immunoSEQ multiplex PCR; the TCRdb copy retains only in-frame clones and omits some. The DNA gave D and trimming, while V, J and clone size come from that table. The table includes about 130,000 clones, more than 70% detected once. The V end lost 8 bases, the J end lost 5 bases, and 6 bases lay between the germline ends. This CDR3 contains 10 residues. Looked up from germline, CDR1 is LGHDT and CDR2 is YNNKEL (reference sequence).

The TCR comes from a woman in her fifties or sixties with acute or convalescent COVID-19. This rearrangement joins TRBV3-1 (or the pseudogene TRBV3-2) to TRBJ2-5; TRBD2 is a possible D gene (6 bases). The sample taken for sequencing was peripheral blood. The CDR3 DNA sequence: TGTGCCAGCGGGAGGGAGACCCAGTACTTC. The encoded protein is CASGRETQYF.